This T cell receptor (beta chain) appears in the sequencing data of a study of blood T cell repertoires in COVID-19. Across the whole study: In each case, the material was cDNA or gDNA derived from T cells, B-cell-depleted T cells, or PBMCs.

Methods used by the authors: Amplification of reference gene primers provided the estimated nucleated cell counts. Assay used: immunoSEQ multiplex PCR; TCRdb lists only in-frame clones, some missing. The V and J calls and clone size come from that table; D and trimming were worked out from the DNA. This sample has over 150,000 clones, with 80% to 90% found just once. Sequenced: peripheral blood. The TCR was taken from a man aged 70 or older with active or convalescent COVID-19.

This chain's CDR3 is CASSGGGQGAINYGYTF. The CDR3 bases are TGTGCCAGCAGCGGAGGGGGACAGGGGGCCATAAACTATGGCTACACCTTC. The gene calls are TRBV9 and TRBJ1-2; 12 nucleotides match TRBD1. Germline CDR1 reads SGDLS; CDR2 reads YYNGEE. CDR3 length: 17 amino acids. V lost 3 bases, J lost 2 bases, and 8 bases stayed unmatched.